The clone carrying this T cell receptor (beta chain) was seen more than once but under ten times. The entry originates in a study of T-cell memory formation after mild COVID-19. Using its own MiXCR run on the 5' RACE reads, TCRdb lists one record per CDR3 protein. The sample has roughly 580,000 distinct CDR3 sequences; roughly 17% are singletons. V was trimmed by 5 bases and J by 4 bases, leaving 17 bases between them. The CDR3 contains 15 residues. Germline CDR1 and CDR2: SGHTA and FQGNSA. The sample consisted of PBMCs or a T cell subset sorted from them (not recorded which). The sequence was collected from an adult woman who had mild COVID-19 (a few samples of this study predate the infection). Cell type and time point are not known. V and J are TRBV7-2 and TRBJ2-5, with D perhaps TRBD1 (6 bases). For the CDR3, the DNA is TGTGCCAGCAGCCCCCAGTTAAAGGGGGTAGAGACCCAGTACTTC. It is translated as CASSPQLKGVETQYF.